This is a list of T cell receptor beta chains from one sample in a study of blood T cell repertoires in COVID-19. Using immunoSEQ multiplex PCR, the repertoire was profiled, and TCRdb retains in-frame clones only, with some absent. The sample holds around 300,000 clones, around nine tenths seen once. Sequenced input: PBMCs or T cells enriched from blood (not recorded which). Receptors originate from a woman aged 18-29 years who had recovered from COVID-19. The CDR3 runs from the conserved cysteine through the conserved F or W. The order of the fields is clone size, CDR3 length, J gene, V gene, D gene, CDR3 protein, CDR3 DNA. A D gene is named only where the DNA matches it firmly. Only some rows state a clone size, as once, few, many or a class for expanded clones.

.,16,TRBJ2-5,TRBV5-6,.,CASRTGTGAIGETQYF,TGTGCCAGCAGAACCGGGACTGGGGCAATTGGGGAGACCCAGTACTTC
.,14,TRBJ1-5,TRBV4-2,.,CASSHGQPNQPQHF,TGTGCCAGCAGCCATGGACAGCCGAATCAGCCCCAGCATTTT
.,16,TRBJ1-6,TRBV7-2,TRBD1,CASSLIMPGGGSPLHF,TGTGCCAGCAGCTTGATAATGCCAGGGGGCGGATCACCCCTCCACTTT
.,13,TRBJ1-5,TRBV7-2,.,CASSWTANQPQHF,TGTGCCAGCAGTTGGACTGCAAATCAGCCCCAGCATTTT
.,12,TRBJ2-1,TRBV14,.,CASRSGYNEQFF,TGTGCCAGCAGGAGTGGCTACAATGAGCAGTTCTTC
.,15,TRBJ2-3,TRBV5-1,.,CASSLDTPSTDTQYF,TGCGCCAGCAGCTTGGACACCCCGAGCACAGATACGCAGTATTTT
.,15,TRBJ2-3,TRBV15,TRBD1,CATSPGQGSTDTQYF,TGTGCCACCAGCCCGGGACAGGGAAGCACAGATACGCAGTATTTT
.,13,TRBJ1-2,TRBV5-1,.,CASSLAGNYGYTF,TGCGCCAGCAGCTTGGCGGGTAACTATGGCTACACCTTC
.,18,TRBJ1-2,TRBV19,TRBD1,CASSIDRYLGDRGDGYTF,TGTGCCAGTAGTATAGATCGTTATTTGGGGGACAGGGGCGATGGCTACACCTTC
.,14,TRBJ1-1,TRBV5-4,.,CASSEALEYTEAFF,TGTGCCAGCAGCGAGGCGTTGGAGTACACTGAAGCTTTCTTT
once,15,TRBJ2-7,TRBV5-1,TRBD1,CASSLSGTVSYEQYF,TGCGCCAGCAGCCTCTCCGGGACAGTATCCTACGAGCAGTACTTC
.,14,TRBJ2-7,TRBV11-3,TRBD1,CASSPGTDAYEQYF,TGTGCCAGCAGCCCTGGGACAGATGCGTACGAGCAGTACTTC
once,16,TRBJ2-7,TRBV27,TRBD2,CASSLGGGLAIYEQYF,TGTGCCAGCAGTTTAGGGGGTGGACTAGCGATCTACGAGCAGTACTTC
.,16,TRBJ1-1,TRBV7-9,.,CASSSRQAEGSTEAFF,TGTGCCAGCAGCTCGCGACAGGCCGAGGGAAGCACTGAAGCTTTCTTT
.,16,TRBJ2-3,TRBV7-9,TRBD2,CASSVGTSGSTDTQYF,TGTGCCAGCAGCGTGGGGACTAGCGGGAGCACAGATACGCAGTATTTT
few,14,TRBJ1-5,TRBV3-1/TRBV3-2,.,CASSQDTAGQPQHF,TGTGCCAGCAGCCAAGATACGGCAGGGCAGCCCCAGCATTTT
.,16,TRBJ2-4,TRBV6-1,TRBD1,CASSERDRGAKNIQYF,TGTGCCAGCAGTGAAAGGGACAGGGGAGCCAAAAACATTCAGTACTTC
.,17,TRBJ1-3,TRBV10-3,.,CAISESYRAGAGNTIYF,TGTGCCATCAGTGAGTCGTATCGGGCAGGGGCTGGAAACACCATATATTTT
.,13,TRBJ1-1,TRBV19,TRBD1,CASRHTGGTEAFF,TGTGCCAGTAGGCACACAGGGGGCACTGAAGCTTTCTTT